This T cell receptor beta chain is drawn from a study of CD8+CD57+ T cells in acquired aplastic anemia. Study conclusions and caveats: Patients and controls turned out to have twenty-nine CD8+ CDR3 sequences in common.

The CDR3 is 15 amino acids. Per germline, CDR1 SGHTA and CDR2 FQGNSA. On this clonotype itself: Its antigen is currently unknown. A read error may produce the germline difference seen at one junction end.

The study profiled TCR beta VDJ and CDR3 using genomic DNA as template. TCRdb re-called the reads through MiXCR, storing one row per CDR3 protein. The data contain some 410,000 distinct CDR3 sequences, around 68% of them singletons. Source material: sorted CD4+, CD8+, or CD8+CD57+ T cells (not recorded which) from PBMCs. The receptor comes from a human donor in good health, serving as a control. V is TRBV7-2 and J is TRBJ2-3; D not resolved. The CDR3 DNA reads TGTGCCAGCAGAGACTTAGCACAGTACACACATACGCAGTATTTT. Protein sequence: CASRDLAQYTHTQYF.